The 27 T cell receptor beta chains below were found in one sample sequenced in a study of cytomegalovirus exposure and HLA in healthy donors. PCR amplification relied on 60 Vbeta primers (plus 13 Jbeta primers). The method was immunoSEQ multiplex PCR; TCRdb's version includes in-frame clones alone and lacks a portion of them. The sample has 200,000 to 250,000 clones, approximately 80% seen once; the top ten hold 2.9%. The sample consisted of PBMCs. The source of these receptors is a young man in good health and CMV-seronegative.

This clone was counted between two and nine times. V and J are TRBV28 and TRBJ1-6; perhaps TRBD1 as D (5 bases). From germline, CDR1 is MDHEN and CDR2 SYDVKM. V lost 6 bases and J lost 10, with 19 bases in between. The CDR3 is made up of 15 amino acids. In DNA form, the CDR3 reads TGTGCCAGCAGCCCCGGGACTGCTCTTTTGTCACCCCTCCACTTT. Its translation: CASSPGTALLSPLHF.

The chain combines TRBV27 with TRBJ2-3; TRBD2 aligns across 9 bases. The trim removed 1 base at V and 3 bases at J, leaving 5 bases unmatched. The CDR3 spans 16 residues. Germline loops: CDR1 MNHEY, CDR2 SMNVEV (reference sequence). The DNA for the CDR3 is TGTGCCAGCAGTTTATTTAGCGGGGGTCTGACAGATACGCAGTATTTT. This codes for CASSLFSGGLTDTQYF.

This chain connects TRBV11-3 to TRBJ1-1, with TRBD1 matching over 10 bases. The CDR3 spans 17 residues. Germline CDR1 and CDR2: SGHNT and YENEEA. Trimming took 1 base from V and 0 from J; bases not matched to a gene: 5. The CDR3 protein is CASSLGFGQGVNTEAFF. CDR3 coding DNA: TGTGCCAGCAGCTTAGGCTTCGGACAGGGGGTGAACACTGAAGCTTTCTTT.

About this clone itself: Other DNA sequences in the sample encode the same CDR3. The V gene is TRBV18, the J gene TRBJ1-4, with 7 bases matching TRBD1. This CDR3 is built from 15 residues. Germline assignment: CDR1 KGHSH and CDR2 LQKENI. V lost 1 base to trimming and J lost 4 bases; unmatched junction nucleotides: 3. The CDR3 coding sequence is TGTGCCAGCTCACCACAGGGGGCGAGTAATGAAAAACTGTTTTTT. Translated: CASSPQGASNEKLFF.

The chain combines TRBV19 with TRBJ2-5, with 8 nucleotides matching TRBD1. Germline V CDR1 and CDR2: LNHDA, SQIVND (reference sequence). This CDR3 has 15 amino acids. V dropped 4 bases and J dropped 0; count of bases not matched to a gene: 4. The DNA for the CDR3 is TGTGCCAGTAGTACCTGGGACAGGTACCAAGAGACCCAGTACTTC. Its protein product is CASSTWDRYQETQYF.

In DNA, the CDR3 is TGTGCCAGCAGCCCCGGGACAGGGAACACTGAAGCTTTCTTT. Amino acids: CASSPGTGNTEAFF. The chain employs TRBV11-2 and TRBJ1-1; TRBD1 agrees at 8 bases. The CDR3 totals 14 residues. V dropped 5 bases and J dropped 1; count of bases not matched to a gene: 3. Germline V CDR1 and CDR2: SGHAT, FQNNGV.

DNA for the CDR3: TGTGCCAGCAGTGCCAGGGTCTTTCAAGAGACCCAGTACTTC. It translates to CASSARVFQETQYF. This sequence joins TRBV6-5 and TRBJ2-5; possibly TRBD1 for D (5 bases). The germline CDR1 and CDR2 sequences are MNHEY and SVGAGI. This CDR3 has 14 residues. V was pared by 5 bases and J by 2 bases, with 12 bases between.

The chain recombines TRBV5-1 with TRBJ2-5; unclear D gene. The ends were cut back, 2 bases at V and 2 bases at J, with 13 bases in the middle. This CDR3 is 15 amino acids long. Germline values: CDR1 SGHRS, CDR2 YFSETQ. This CDR3 reads CASSLGGERQETQYF. CDR3 DNA: TGCGCCAGCAGCTTAGGTGGAGAACGACAAGAGACCCAGTACTTC. The variable domain in full, with the rest retrieved from reference TRBV5-1 and TRBJ2-5, is KAGVTQTPRYLIKTRGQQVTLSCSPISGHRSVSWYQQTPGQGLQFLFEYFSETQRNKGNFPGRFSGRQFSNSRSEMNVSTLELGDSALYLCASSLGGERQETQYFGPGTRLLVL.

V gene TRBV10-2 combines with J gene TRBJ1-5, with TRBD1 matching over 7 bases. This CDR3 contains 18 residues. Per the germline V gene, CDR1 is WSHSY and CDR2 is SAAADI. V gave up 3 bases and J gave up 4 bases; unmatched junction bases: 15. This CDR3 is CASSDLAGGRLANQPQHF. CDR3 bases: TGCGCCAGCAGTGATTTGGCAGGGGGTAGGTTAGCAAATCAGCCCCAGCATTTT.

The J gene is TRBJ2-3, the V gene TRBV5-5, with a weak D call TRBD1 (5 bases). Trimming stripped 2 bases from V and 4 bases from J, with 17 bases between. Germline V gives CDR1 SGHKS, CDR2 YYEKEE (reference sequence). This CDR3 comprises 16 residues. The CDR3 loop reads CASSFLGAGTADTQYF. The CDR3 nucleotides read TGTGCCAGCAGCTTCCTTGGGGCCGGTACGGCAGATACGCAGTATTTT.

The CDR3 sequence: CASSRTLSNQPQHF. In DNA, the CDR3 is TGTGCCAGCTCACGGACACTGAGCAATCAGCCCCAGCATTTT. The rearrangement links TRBV18 to TRBJ1-5; tentatively, D is TRBD1 (5 bases). The V end was cut by 4 bases, the J end by 1 base, with 8 bases between. CDR1 is KGHSH, CDR2 LQKENI, per germline. CDR3 length equals 14 residues.

This chain links TRBV14 with TRBJ1-6; D gene ambiguous. The V gene lost 4 bases and the J gene lost 2 bases, with 9 bases spanning the gap. The CDR3 totals 15 residues. Germline V gives CDR1 SGHDN, CDR2 FVKESK. As DNA, the CDR3 is TGTGCCAGCAGCCTGCCCGGGACCTATAATTCACCCCTCCACTTT. Translated, it gives CASSLPGTYNSPLHF.

The chain has TRBV28 and TRBJ1-5; D perhaps matches TRBD1 (5 bases). CDR1 and CDR2 from the germline V gene are MDHEN and SYDVKM. V was trimmed by 8 bases and J by 6 bases, leaving 20 bases between them. The CDR3 length is 15 residues. The CDR3, as DNA: TGTGCCAGCGGTTCTCGGCGGGGGGTCGGTCAGCCCCAGCATTTT. It specifies CASGSRRGVGQPQHF.

V is TRBV9 and J is TRBJ1-2, with 10 bases matching TRBD1. CDR1 SGDLS and CDR2 YYNGEE come from the germline V gene. V was clipped by 4 bases and J by 5 bases; unmatched bases: 5. This CDR3 comprises 14 residues. The CDR3 protein is CASSPGQGGYGYTF. CDR3 in DNA: TGTGCCAGCAGCCCAGGACAGGGGGGGTATGGCTACACCTTC. Full variable domain (missing parts from reference TRBV9 and TRBJ1-2): DSGVTQTPKHLITATGQRVTLRCSPRSGDLSVYWYQQSLDQGLQFLIQYYNGEERAKGNILERFSAQQFPDLHSELNLSSLELGDSALYFCASSPGQGGYGYTFGSGTRLTVV.

The CDR3 reads CASSPSGPGGGMNTEAFF. In DNA form, the CDR3 reads TGTGCCAGCAGTCCCTCGGGCCCAGGGGGCGGGATGAACACTGAAGCTTTCTTT. The rearrangement joins TRBV28 to TRBJ1-1, with 8 positions matching TRBD1. Losses at the gene ends were 5 bases for V and 0 bases for J; bases not matched to a gene: 14. Germline V CDR1 and CDR2: MDHEN, SYDVKM. The CDR3 loop spans 18 amino acids.

The chain couples TRBV6-1 to TRBJ2-5; TRBD2 might be the D (7 bases). The germline V gene encodes CDR1 MNHNS and CDR2 SASEGT. This CDR3 contains 17 residues. V was trimmed by 0 bases and J by 5 bases, leaving 19 bases between them. CDR3 in DNA: TGTGCCAGCAGTGAAGCGCCCGGGGGGCTGCGAGGGGAGACCCAGTACTTC. Translated, it gives CASSEAPGGLRGETQYF.

The chain links TRBV6-5 to TRBJ1-1; D unclear. Trimming shortened V by 3 bases and J by 5 bases, and 13 bases separated the two germline ends. The CDR3 covers 14 residues. Germline loops: CDR1 MNHEY, CDR2 SVGAGI. This CDR3 reads CASSYGPHLTEAFF. The DNA of the CDR3 is TGTGCCAGCAGTTATGGCCCTCATTTAACTGAAGCTTTCTTT.

This sequence joins TRBV6-6 and TRBJ1-5, with TRBD1 identical over 10 bases. The length of the CDR3 is 15 residues. V dropped 5 bases and J dropped 2; count of bases not matched to a gene: 3. Germline-derived CDR1 and CDR2 are MNHNY and SVGAGI (reference sequence). CDR3 region: CASSGDRGGNQPQHF. In nucleotides, the CDR3 is TGTGCCAGCAGTGGGGACAGGGGAGGCAATCAGCCCCAGCATTTT.

This clone was seen a handful of times. The J gene is TRBJ2-3, the V gene TRBV7-2; no definite D call. Trimming cost V 3 bases and J 0 bases, with 4 bases left between them. There are 13 residues in the CDR3. Germline V CDR1 and CDR2: SGHTA, FQGNSA. CDR3 amino acids: CASSFPSTDTQYF. In DNA form, the CDR3 reads TGTGCCAGCAGCTTTCCTAGCACAGATACGCAGTATTTT.

This clone occurred a few times. The chain couples TRBV5-1 to TRBJ2-1; 11 bases are shared with TRBD2. The CDR3 has 16 amino acids. V was pared by 1 base and J by 6 bases, with 6 bases of the junction left unmatched. Looked up from germline, CDR1 is SGHRS and CDR2 is YFSETQ. In DNA, the CDR3 is TGCGCCAGCAGCTTGCGCCTAGCGGGGGGAAGCAATGAGCAGTTCTTC. It specifies CASSLRLAGGSNEQFF.

The V gene is TRBV21-1, the J gene TRBJ2-2; no check of the table's D call, TRBD2, against the DNA was made. TRBV21-1 is shown as a pseudogene. The CDR3 runs to 16 residues. The CDR3: CASSPPGGSNTGELFF. In DNA form, the CDR3 reads TGTGCCAGCAGCCCCCCGGGGGGATCGAACACCGGGGAGCTGTTTTTT.

The chain uses TRBV5-4 and TRBJ2-1; 7 bases agree with TRBD1. With 0 bases clipped from V and 3 bases from J, the junction kept 6 bases outside the gene matches. The CDR3 spans 16 residues. Germline assignment: CDR1 SGHNT and CDR2 YYREEE (reference sequence). The CDR3 spells CASSLAVDRNYNEQFF. DNA for the CDR3: TGTGCCAGCAGCTTGGCGGTGGACAGGAACTACAATGAGCAGTTCTTC.

This chain joins TRBV11-2 and TRBJ2-7, with a weak D call TRBD1 (7 bases). Germline V gene lookup returns CDR1 SGHAT and CDR2 FQNNGV. This CDR3 has 18 amino acids. The V gene lost 2 bases and the J gene lost 4 bases, with 24 bases spanning the gap. The CDR3 is CASSLFQTGTEGGYEQYF. CDR3 nucleotides: TGTGCCAGCAGCTTATTCCAAACAGGGACAGAGGGGGGTTACGAGCAGTACTTC.

This chain connects TRBV5-1 to TRBJ1-1; D remains ambiguous. The CDR3 has 13 amino acids. V was trimmed by 1 base and J by 5 bases, leaving 9 bases between them. Germline V lookup: CDR1 SGHRS, CDR2 YFSETQ. The CDR3 loop is CASSLIEATEAFF. The CDR3, as DNA: TGCGCCAGCAGCTTGATTGAGGCAACTGAAGCTTTCTTT.

The chain has TRBV7-9 and TRBJ2-5, with 7 positions matching TRBD1. The CDR3 contains 16 residues. Germline V gene sequence: CDR1 SEHNR, CDR2 FQNEAQ (reference sequence). The trim removed 3 bases at V and 1 base at J, leaving 8 bases unmatched. CDR3 sequence reads: CASSFDRAPIQETQYF. As DNA, the CDR3 is TGTGCCAGCAGCTTCGACAGGGCACCCATCCAAGAGACCCAGTACTTC.

The rearrangement links TRBV7-9 to TRBJ2-7; D is ambiguous. The CDR3 runs to 13 residues. V dropped 3 bases and J dropped 0 bases, with 6 bases sitting between them. Germline CDR1 and CDR2: SEHNR and FQNEAQ (reference sequence). In DNA, the CDR3 is TGTGCCAGCAGCTTGGGCAACTCCTACGAGCAGTACTTC. Translation gives CASSLGNSYEQYF.

The table lists this clone with a count of one. The genes are TRBV11-2 and TRBJ1-6; D is possibly TRBD1 (5 bases). The CDR3 has 16 amino acids. V was trimmed by 4 bases and J by 4 bases, leaving 14 bases between them. Germline V CDR1 and CDR2: SGHAT, FQNNGV. In DNA, the CDR3 is TGTGCCAGCAGCTACCGGGCTTCAGGGTATAATTCACCCCTCCACTTT. It translates to CASSYRASGYNSPLHF.